The T cell receptor beta chain described here comes from a study of shared clonotypes between healthy human individuals. In the study overall: Serving as donors were two women and three men, whose ages spanned 18 to 49.

Naive CD8 populations comprised CD45RO-negative cells positively selected for CCR7, excluding terminally differentiated effector memory CD45RA+ cells. Donors comprised only Caucasian adults living in Nashville, Tennessee. From germline, CDR1 is SGDLS and CDR2 YYNGEE. The CDR3 spans 19 residues. With 4 bases clipped from V and 4 bases from J, the junction kept 20 bases outside the gene matches. Samples underwent the assay at deep level. Clones were sequenced by immunoSEQ multiplex PCR, and TCRdb holds only the in-frame ones, with some missing. Of millions of clones in the sample, about 93% were seen once.

The chain couples TRBV9 to TRBJ2-1; 7 positions match TRBD1. Specimen: naive CD8+ T cells from PBMCs. This clonotype was obtained from a man aged 18 to 35 in good health. Some clones in this sample may be carry-over from other donors' samples. CDR3 bases: TGTGCCAGCAGCCCTGGGACAGCTAAAGGCTATAACCCTTACAATGAGCAGTTCTTC. Translating it yields CASSPGTAKGYNPYNEQFF.